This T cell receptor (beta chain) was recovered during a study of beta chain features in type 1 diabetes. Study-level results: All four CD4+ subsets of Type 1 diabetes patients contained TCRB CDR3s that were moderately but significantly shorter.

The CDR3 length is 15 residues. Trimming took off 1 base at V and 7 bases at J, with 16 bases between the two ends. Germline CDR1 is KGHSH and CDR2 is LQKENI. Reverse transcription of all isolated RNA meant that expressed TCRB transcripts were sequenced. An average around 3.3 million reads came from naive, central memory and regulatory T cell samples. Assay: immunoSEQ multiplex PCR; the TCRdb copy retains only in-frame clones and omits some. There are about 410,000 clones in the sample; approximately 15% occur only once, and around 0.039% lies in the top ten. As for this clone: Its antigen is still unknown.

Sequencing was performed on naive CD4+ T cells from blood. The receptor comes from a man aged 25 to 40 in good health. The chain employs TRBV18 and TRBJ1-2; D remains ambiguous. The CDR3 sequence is CASSPRHLKELGYTF. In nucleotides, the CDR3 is TGTGCCAGCTCACCACGACACCTAAAGGAACTTGGCTACACCTTC.